This TCR beta chain comes out of a study of control samples from healthy donors and cancer patients. The repertoire was sequenced with immunoSEQ multiplex PCR; TCRdb's copy has only in-frame clones and lacks some. The sample lists about 94,000 clones, about nine tenths occurring once. This clone was observed a single time. V was clipped by 0 bases and J by 7 bases, with 13 bases between them. The CDR3 contains 14 residues. Germline loops: CDR1 SGHRS, CDR2 YFSETQ. Sequencing was done on a sample of blood. The chain combines TRBV5-1 with TRBJ1-2, with unresolved D. This clonotype was obtained from a young woman in good health. The CDR3 loop is CASSLDTLLGGYTF. The CDR3 region has the DNA TGCGCCAGCAGCTTGGACACTCTCCTGGGTGGCTACACCTTC.